The T cell receptor beta chain under discussion was sequenced for a study of T cell changes during pregnancy in multiple sclerosis. Repertoires were generated with immunoSEQ multiplex PCR, while TCRdb's copy carries only in-frame clones and drops some. The sample records some 45,000 clones, around 90% being singletons. Per the germline V gene, CDR1 is SGHVS and CDR2 is FNYEAQ. This CDR3 comprises 16 residues. The V gene lost 4 bases and the J gene lost 0 bases, with 13 bases spanning the gap. The specimen was CD4+ T cells from peripheral blood mononuclear cells, collected after pregnancy. The chain combines TRBV7-6 with TRBJ1-3, with no clear D. This TCR derives from a female donor in good health, enrolled as a control in a pregnancy study. The CDR3 reads CASSSPYRSSGNTIYF. CDR3 DNA: TGTGCCAGCAGCTCACCCTACAGAAGCTCTGGAAACACCATATATTTT.